This T cell receptor beta chain was identified in a study of T cells in Graves' hyperthyroidism and ophthalmopathy. There were TCR beta CDR3 regions amplified from RNA transcripts. The HTBI set primed first-round TCR CDR3 RT-PCR. TCRdb reprocessed the multiplex PCR reads via MiXCR and lists one record per CDR3 protein. The data contain about 270,000 distinct CDR3 sequences, approximately 25% of them singletons. V lost 1 base to trimming and J lost 2 bases, with 6 bases between them. The CDR3 length is 13 residues. The germline gives CDR1 LGHNA, CDR2 YNFKEQ. Sequenced sample: blood. The chain combines TRBV4-2 with TRBJ2-7; D is unclear. The sequence came from a woman aged 35 to 49 with Graves' ophthalmopathy. CDR3 nucleotide sequence: TGTGCCAGCAGCCAAGGTGGTCCCTACGAGCAGTACTTC. Amino acid sequence: CASSQGGPYEQYF.